One sample yielded the 31 T cell receptor beta chains listed below, sequenced in a study of neurological immune-mediated disorders (dated by TCRdb to about 2019). Library preparation used 5' RACE. Sequencing took place on an Illumina HiSeq 2500. The public sequencing data were trimmed at Q25 with fastp and processed into clonotypes with MiXCR by TCRdb, which kept only in-frame beta chains. Duplicate CDR3 protein sequences are folded into a single record with the most common DNA and genes. The sample table shows under 60,000 distinct CDR3 sequences, and about 5.6% are seen once. In total, the top ten clones hold approximately 1.5% of the sample. Input material: CD4+ T cells from blood. Receptor source: a woman between 18 and 29 years old with multiple sclerosis.

This clonotype was recorded at least ten times. CDR3 amino acids: CASSLGDQRSYF. The DNA for the CDR3 is TGTGCCAGCAGCTTAGGGGACCAGCGGAGTTACTTC. The gene calls are TRBV7-9 and TRBJ2-4; either TRBD1 or TRBD2 may supply D (5 bases each). V lost 1 base and J lost 16, with 14 bases in between. The CDR3 loop spans 12 amino acids. In germline, CDR1 is SEHNR, CDR2 FQNEAQ (reference sequence).

Ten or more counts support this clonotype. This chain uses TRBV9 with TRBJ1-4; perhaps TRBD1 as D (5 bases). With 4 bases removed from V and 7 bases from J, the gap between germline ends came to 17 bases. From germline, CDR1 is SGDLS and CDR2 YYNGEE. This CDR3 has 15 amino acids. The DNA of the CDR3 is TGTGCCAGCAGCCCGCTCTCCGGGGCAGGTGAAAAACTGTTTTTT. Residues: CASSPLSGAGEKLFF.

This clonotype was seen at least ten times. The V gene is TRBV28, the J gene TRBJ2-2; no firm D call. This CDR3 is built from 13 residues. Germline V gene sequence: CDR1 MDHEN, CDR2 SYDVKM. Trimming cost V 4 bases and J 5 bases, with 8 bases left between them. Here the CDR3 DNA reads TGTGCCAGCAGTTCGGGTGGAACCGGGGAGCTGTTTTTT. Translation gives CASSSGGTGELFF.

This clonotype was seen at least ten times. V and J are TRBV14 and TRBJ1-2; D remains unclear. Trimming stripped 1 base from V and 5 bases from J, with 17 bases between. Germline-derived CDR1 and CDR2 are SGHDN and FVKESK. The length of the CDR3 is 16 residues. The CDR3 bases are TGTGCCAGCAGCCAAGTTTTTCCGGCCGGTATTTATGGCTACACCTTC. The encoded protein is CASSQVFPAGIYGYTF.

This chain uses TRBV7-9 with TRBJ1-2; no definite D call. The V end lost 0 bases, the J end lost 4 bases, and 9 bases lay between the germline ends. Germline V lookup: CDR1 SEHNR, CDR2 FQNEAQ (reference sequence). This CDR3 is built from 14 residues. This CDR3 reads CASSLAEGSYGYTF. The CDR3 nucleotides read TGTGCCAGCAGCTTAGCGGAGGGCAGCTATGGCTACACCTTC.

This clonotype was seen repeatedly, ten times or more. V usage is TRBV5-6 and J usage is TRBJ2-2; a weak D match, TRBD1 (6 bases). CDR1 and CDR2 (germline): SGHDT, YYEEEE. This CDR3 has 16 amino acids. With 2 bases removed from V and 1 base from J, the gap between germline ends came to 12 bases. CDR3 sequence reads: CASSFQGSRNTGELFF. The CDR3 DNA reads as TGTGCCAGCAGCTTTCAGGGGAGTAGGAACACCGGGGAGCTGTTTTTT.

This clonotype was seen many times. The V gene is TRBV5-1, the J gene TRBJ2-3; D is perhaps TRBD2 (6 bases). The CDR3 contains 14 residues. Deletions cut 0 bases from V and 2 bases from J, with 7 bases between. CDR1 and CDR2 (germline): SGHRS, YFSETQ. The chain's CDR3 is CASSLGTTTDTQYF. CDR3 bases: TGCGCCAGCAGCTTGGGGACTACCACAGATACGCAGTATTTT.

In this sample, this clonotype turned up many times. The J gene is TRBJ2-3, the V gene TRBV7-2, with D possibly being TRBD2 (5 bases). The CDR3 spans 15 residues. The V and J ends lost 7 bases and 0 bases respectively, with 14 bases between them. The germline V gene has CDR1 SGHTA and CDR2 FQGNSA. CDR3: CASTFIGGSTDTQYF. The CDR3 DNA follows: TGTGCCAGCACCTTTATAGGAGGTAGCACAGATACGCAGTATTTT.

This clonotype was counted between two and nine times. This chain links TRBV7-8 with TRBJ1-5; D unclear. Germline CDR1 and CDR2: SGHVS and FQNEAQ. V was cut by 5 bases and J by 5 bases, with 10 bases left in between. The CDR3 has 13 amino acids. For the CDR3, the DNA is TGTGCCAGCAGCCTGCGGAGGTATCAGCCCCAGCATTTT. As protein: CASSLRRYQPQHF.

This clonotype was counted ten times or more. The chain is built from TRBV20-1 and TRBJ1-1; 8 positions match TRBD1. CDR1 is DFQATT and CDR2 is SNEGSKA in the germline V gene (reference sequence). The CDR3 runs 15 residues. The junction had 7 bases not matched to a gene; V was cut back by 3 bases and J by 1 base. The DNA for the CDR3 is TGCAGTGCTAGCCCGGGACAGGCCTGGAACACTGAAGCTTTCTTT. Protein product: CSASPGQAWNTEAFF.

This clonotype was found many times. This sequence joins TRBV15 and TRBJ1-6; D ambiguous. This CDR3 has 15 amino acids. From germline, CDR1 is LNHNV and CDR2 YYDKDF (reference sequence). V lost 1 base and J 6 bases, leaving 10 bases between the germline ends. In DNA form, the CDR3 reads TGTGCCACCAGCAGAGGTTACAGCGTTAATTCACCCCTCCACTTT. This encodes CATSRGYSVNSPLHF.

At least ten counts were recorded for this clonotype. The chain employs TRBV20-1 and TRBJ2-5; D unresolved. The CDR3 is made up of 12 amino acids. Germline CDR1 is DFQATT and CDR2 is SNEGSKA (reference sequence). Trimming shortened V by 1 base and J by 3 bases, and 6 bases separated the two germline ends. CDR3 bases: TGCAGTGCTAGAGTCGGCGAAGAGACCCAGTACTTC. Translated, it gives CSARVGEETQYF.

This clonotype was seen many times. The chain employs TRBV14 and TRBJ2-3; possibly TRBD2 for D (6 bases). The CDR3 is 16 residues long. Between the trimmed V and J ends, which lost 0 bases and 2 bases, there was a span of 12 bases. Germline values: CDR1 SGHDN, CDR2 FVKESK. The CDR3 sequence: CASSQDWGGNTDTQYF. The CDR3 coding sequence is TGTGCCAGCAGCCAAGATTGGGGCGGGAACACAGATACGCAGTATTTT.

This clonotype has a handful of counts. V is TRBV5-6 and J is TRBJ1-5; D remains ambiguous. Trimming removed 0 bases at V and 2 bases at J, with 0 bases between. The CDR3 loop spans 12 amino acids. The V gene's germline CDR1 is SGHDT and CDR2 YYEEEE. This chain's CDR3 is CASSLGNQPQHF. Here the CDR3 DNA reads TGTGCCAGCAGCTTGGGCAATCAGCCCCAGCATTTT.

This clonotype came up a few times. This chain connects TRBV4-2 to TRBJ1-2; D might be TRBD1 (5 bases). Germline V gene data show CDR1 as LGHNA and CDR2 as YNFKEQ. The CDR3 loop spans 13 amino acids. The V gene lost 4 bases and the J gene lost 7 bases, with 13 bases spanning the gap. The CDR3 is CASSPDRVSGYTF. CDR3 nucleotides: TGTGCCAGCAGCCCAGACAGAGTTAGTGGCTACACCTTC.

V and J are TRBV20-1 and TRBJ1-6; D gene uncertain. CDR1 is DFQATT and CDR2 is SNEGSKA in the germline V gene (reference sequence). V lost 5 bases and J 10 bases, leaving 18 bases between the germline ends. The CDR3 covers 14 residues. CDR3 DNA: TGCAGTGCTCCCAAGTTGGAGAGCGGGTCACCCCTCCACTTT. Protein: CSAPKLESGSPLHF.

This clonotype was counted at least ten times. V gene TRBV5-6 combines with J gene TRBJ1-5; TRBD1 is a possible D gene (6 bases). The V and J ends lost 1 base and 11 bases respectively, with 16 bases between them. This CDR3 region has 14 residues. In germline, CDR1 is SGHDT, CDR2 YYEEEE. The CDR3 nucleotides read TGTGCCAGCAGCTTGCGCAGGGGTGCGGGGACCCAGCATTTT. Protein sequence: CASSLRRGAGTQHF.

V is TRBV30 and J is TRBJ2-3, with 8 bases fitting TRBD2. Germline CDR1 GTSNPN, CDR2 SVGIG (reference sequence). Trimming took 2 bases from V and 8 from J; bases not matched to a gene: 3. The CDR3 consists of 12 residues. CDR3 coding DNA: TGTGCCTGGAGTCAAAGCGGGGGTACGCAGTATTTT. This translates into CAWSQSGGTQYF. The whole variable domain, remainder taken from reference TRBV30 and TRBJ2-3, is SQTIHQWPATLVQPVGSPLSLECTVEGTSNPNLYWYRQAAGRGLQLLFYSVGIGQISSEVPQNLSASRPQDRQFILSSKKLLLSDSGFYLCAWSQSGGTQYFGPGTRLTVL.

This clonotype was detected ten times or more. The chain combines TRBV25-1 with TRBJ1-2; D gene uncertain. CDR1 and CDR2 (germline): MGHDK, SYGVNS. This CDR3 region has 14 residues. The V end lost 1 base, the J end lost 7 bases, and 13 bases lay between the germline ends. The CDR3 coding sequence is TGTGCCAGCAGTGAATCCGGCAGGAGCCTTGGCTACACCTTC. This encodes CASSESGRSLGYTF.

In this sample, this clonotype turned up many times. V and J are TRBV20-1 and TRBJ2-3, with TRBD2 matching over 15 bases. Germline loops: CDR1 DFQATT, CDR2 SNEGSKA (reference sequence). V was clipped by 1 base and J by 2 bases; unmatched bases: 10. This CDR3 contains 19 residues. The CDR3 loop is CSARGIRGLAGGHTDTQYF. The CDR3 DNA follows: TGCAGTGCTAGAGGGATCCGGGGACTAGCGGGGGGCCACACAGATACGCAGTATTTT.

V gene TRBV20-1 combines with J gene TRBJ1-4, with D perhaps TRBD1 (6 bases). This CDR3 is built from 14 residues. V lost 6 bases, J lost 4 bases, and 15 bases lay in between. CDR1 DFQATT and CDR2 SNEGSKA come from the germline V gene (reference sequence). This CDR3 reads CSAQTGRGNEKLFF. The CDR3 nucleotides read TGCAGTGCCCAGACAGGCCGCGGTAATGAAAAACTGTTTTTT.

Many counts were recorded for this clonotype. CDR3: CASSLVPGQGSRGYTF. CDR3 coding DNA: TGTGCCAGCAGCTTAGTGCCGGGACAGGGTTCGCGGGGCTACACCTTC. V is TRBV7-9 and J is TRBJ1-2; 9 bases align to TRBD1. Trimming cost V 1 base and J 8 bases; bases outside gene matches: 11. This CDR3 is 16 amino acids long. Germline CDR1 reads SEHNR; CDR2 reads FQNEAQ (reference sequence).

This clonotype was counted many times. V usage is TRBV3-1 and J usage is TRBJ1-5; weak D call: TRBD1 (5 bases). V was cut by 4 bases and J by 2 bases, with 9 bases left in between. The CDR3 contains 14 residues. Per germline, CDR1 LGHDT and CDR2 YNNKEL (reference sequence). The CDR3 sequence is CASSPGAGNQPQHF. The CDR3 DNA reads as TGTGCCAGCAGCCCCGGGGCAGGCAATCAGCCCCAGCATTTT. Complete variable domain (other parts from reference TRBV3-1 and TRBJ1-5): DTAVSQTPKYLVTQMGNDKSIKCEQNLGHDTMYWYKQDSKKFLKIMFSYNNKELIINETVPNRFSPKSPDKAHLNLHINSLELGDSAVYFCASSPGAGNQPQHFGDGTRLSIL.

This clonotype was counted many times. The CDR3, as DNA: TGTGCCAGCTCACCAACAGCGAACACTGAAGCTTTCTTT. Translation gives CASSPTANTEAFF. The V call is TRBV18, the J call TRBJ1-1, with D uncertain. Per germline, CDR1 KGHSH and CDR2 LQKENI. V lost 2 bases, J lost 1 base, and 5 bases lay in between. The CDR3 length is 13 residues.

This clonotype has a count of ten or more. This chain joins TRBV7-2 and TRBJ2-3; unclear D gene. The V end lost 1 base, the J end lost 2 bases, and 7 bases lay between the germline ends. From germline, CDR1 is SGHTA and CDR2 FQGNSA. The length of the CDR3 is 14 residues. The CDR3 is CASSLGPFTDTQYF. DNA for the CDR3: TGTGCCAGCAGCTTAGGGCCATTCACAGATACGCAGTATTTT.

The CDR3 reads CASSTSESGANVLTF. The CDR3 nucleotides are TGTGCCAGTAGTACATCCGAATCTGGGGCCAACGTCCTGACTTTC. This chain links TRBV19 with TRBJ2-6; D gene unclear. The V and J ends lost 4 bases and 1 base respectively, with 8 bases between them. CDR3 length: 15 amino acids. Germline assignment: CDR1 LNHDA and CDR2 SQIVND (reference sequence).

This clonotype has a handful of counts. The gene calls are TRBV29-1 and TRBJ2-1; possibly TRBD1 or TRBD2 for D (5 bases each). This CDR3 has 13 residues. V was cut by 5 bases and J by 5 bases, with 13 bases left in between. Germline CDR1 is SQVTM and CDR2 is ANQGSEA. The CDR3 sequence: CSVTSGAHNEQFF. In nucleotides, the CDR3 is TGCAGCGTTACCTCCGGGGCTCACAATGAGCAGTTCTTC.

Many counts were recorded for this clonotype. This sequence joins TRBV20-1 and TRBJ2-1; 11 bases map to TRBD2. CDR1 is DFQATT and CDR2 is SNEGSKA in the germline V gene (reference sequence). V trimming: 6 bases; J trimming: 6 bases; junction bases outside the gene matches: 7. This CDR3 contains 14 residues. This chain's CDR3 is CSAFSGRAFNEQFF. The CDR3 coding sequence is TGCAGTGCATTTAGCGGGAGGGCCTTCAATGAGCAGTTCTTC.

At least ten counts were recorded for this clonotype. J is TRBJ2-3 and V is TRBV7-2, with 10 bases identical to TRBD2. Trimming removed 4 bases from V and 2 bases from J; junction bases left unmatched: 9. CDR1 and CDR2 (germline): SGHTA, FQGNSA. The CDR3 loop spans 17 amino acids. CDR3 DNA: TGTGCCAGCAGCTCCGGTAGCGGGGGGAGGATCACAGATACGCAGTATTTT. Residues: CASSSGSGGRITDTQYF. Supplemented by reference TRBV7-2 and TRBJ2-3, the full variable domain reads GAGVSQSPSNKVTEKGKDVELRCDPISGHTALYWYRQSLGQGLEFLIYFQGNSAPDKSGLPSDRFSAERTGGSVSTLTIQRTQQEDSAVYLCASSSGSGGRITDTQYFGPGTRLTVL.

This clonotype was counted at least ten times. This chain joins TRBV5-1 and TRBJ2-3; D is unresolved. The CDR3 length is 16 residues. Germline loops: CDR1 SGHRS, CDR2 YFSETQ. Trimming cost V 0 bases and J 0 bases, with 11 bases left between them. The CDR3 DNA reads as TGCGCCAGCAGCTTGGATCAGGCGGCTAGCACAGATACGCAGTATTTT. Amino acid sequence: CASSLDQAASTDTQYF.

J is TRBJ2-7 and V is TRBV27; D remains ambiguous. The CDR3 runs 13 residues. Trimming took off 4 bases at V and 2 bases at J, with 9 bases between the two ends. CDR1 is MNHEY, CDR2 SMNVEV, per germline (reference sequence). The CDR3 bases are TGTGCCAGCAGTTACCCTGGCGCCTACGAGCAGTACTTC. Its protein is CASSYPGAYEQYF.